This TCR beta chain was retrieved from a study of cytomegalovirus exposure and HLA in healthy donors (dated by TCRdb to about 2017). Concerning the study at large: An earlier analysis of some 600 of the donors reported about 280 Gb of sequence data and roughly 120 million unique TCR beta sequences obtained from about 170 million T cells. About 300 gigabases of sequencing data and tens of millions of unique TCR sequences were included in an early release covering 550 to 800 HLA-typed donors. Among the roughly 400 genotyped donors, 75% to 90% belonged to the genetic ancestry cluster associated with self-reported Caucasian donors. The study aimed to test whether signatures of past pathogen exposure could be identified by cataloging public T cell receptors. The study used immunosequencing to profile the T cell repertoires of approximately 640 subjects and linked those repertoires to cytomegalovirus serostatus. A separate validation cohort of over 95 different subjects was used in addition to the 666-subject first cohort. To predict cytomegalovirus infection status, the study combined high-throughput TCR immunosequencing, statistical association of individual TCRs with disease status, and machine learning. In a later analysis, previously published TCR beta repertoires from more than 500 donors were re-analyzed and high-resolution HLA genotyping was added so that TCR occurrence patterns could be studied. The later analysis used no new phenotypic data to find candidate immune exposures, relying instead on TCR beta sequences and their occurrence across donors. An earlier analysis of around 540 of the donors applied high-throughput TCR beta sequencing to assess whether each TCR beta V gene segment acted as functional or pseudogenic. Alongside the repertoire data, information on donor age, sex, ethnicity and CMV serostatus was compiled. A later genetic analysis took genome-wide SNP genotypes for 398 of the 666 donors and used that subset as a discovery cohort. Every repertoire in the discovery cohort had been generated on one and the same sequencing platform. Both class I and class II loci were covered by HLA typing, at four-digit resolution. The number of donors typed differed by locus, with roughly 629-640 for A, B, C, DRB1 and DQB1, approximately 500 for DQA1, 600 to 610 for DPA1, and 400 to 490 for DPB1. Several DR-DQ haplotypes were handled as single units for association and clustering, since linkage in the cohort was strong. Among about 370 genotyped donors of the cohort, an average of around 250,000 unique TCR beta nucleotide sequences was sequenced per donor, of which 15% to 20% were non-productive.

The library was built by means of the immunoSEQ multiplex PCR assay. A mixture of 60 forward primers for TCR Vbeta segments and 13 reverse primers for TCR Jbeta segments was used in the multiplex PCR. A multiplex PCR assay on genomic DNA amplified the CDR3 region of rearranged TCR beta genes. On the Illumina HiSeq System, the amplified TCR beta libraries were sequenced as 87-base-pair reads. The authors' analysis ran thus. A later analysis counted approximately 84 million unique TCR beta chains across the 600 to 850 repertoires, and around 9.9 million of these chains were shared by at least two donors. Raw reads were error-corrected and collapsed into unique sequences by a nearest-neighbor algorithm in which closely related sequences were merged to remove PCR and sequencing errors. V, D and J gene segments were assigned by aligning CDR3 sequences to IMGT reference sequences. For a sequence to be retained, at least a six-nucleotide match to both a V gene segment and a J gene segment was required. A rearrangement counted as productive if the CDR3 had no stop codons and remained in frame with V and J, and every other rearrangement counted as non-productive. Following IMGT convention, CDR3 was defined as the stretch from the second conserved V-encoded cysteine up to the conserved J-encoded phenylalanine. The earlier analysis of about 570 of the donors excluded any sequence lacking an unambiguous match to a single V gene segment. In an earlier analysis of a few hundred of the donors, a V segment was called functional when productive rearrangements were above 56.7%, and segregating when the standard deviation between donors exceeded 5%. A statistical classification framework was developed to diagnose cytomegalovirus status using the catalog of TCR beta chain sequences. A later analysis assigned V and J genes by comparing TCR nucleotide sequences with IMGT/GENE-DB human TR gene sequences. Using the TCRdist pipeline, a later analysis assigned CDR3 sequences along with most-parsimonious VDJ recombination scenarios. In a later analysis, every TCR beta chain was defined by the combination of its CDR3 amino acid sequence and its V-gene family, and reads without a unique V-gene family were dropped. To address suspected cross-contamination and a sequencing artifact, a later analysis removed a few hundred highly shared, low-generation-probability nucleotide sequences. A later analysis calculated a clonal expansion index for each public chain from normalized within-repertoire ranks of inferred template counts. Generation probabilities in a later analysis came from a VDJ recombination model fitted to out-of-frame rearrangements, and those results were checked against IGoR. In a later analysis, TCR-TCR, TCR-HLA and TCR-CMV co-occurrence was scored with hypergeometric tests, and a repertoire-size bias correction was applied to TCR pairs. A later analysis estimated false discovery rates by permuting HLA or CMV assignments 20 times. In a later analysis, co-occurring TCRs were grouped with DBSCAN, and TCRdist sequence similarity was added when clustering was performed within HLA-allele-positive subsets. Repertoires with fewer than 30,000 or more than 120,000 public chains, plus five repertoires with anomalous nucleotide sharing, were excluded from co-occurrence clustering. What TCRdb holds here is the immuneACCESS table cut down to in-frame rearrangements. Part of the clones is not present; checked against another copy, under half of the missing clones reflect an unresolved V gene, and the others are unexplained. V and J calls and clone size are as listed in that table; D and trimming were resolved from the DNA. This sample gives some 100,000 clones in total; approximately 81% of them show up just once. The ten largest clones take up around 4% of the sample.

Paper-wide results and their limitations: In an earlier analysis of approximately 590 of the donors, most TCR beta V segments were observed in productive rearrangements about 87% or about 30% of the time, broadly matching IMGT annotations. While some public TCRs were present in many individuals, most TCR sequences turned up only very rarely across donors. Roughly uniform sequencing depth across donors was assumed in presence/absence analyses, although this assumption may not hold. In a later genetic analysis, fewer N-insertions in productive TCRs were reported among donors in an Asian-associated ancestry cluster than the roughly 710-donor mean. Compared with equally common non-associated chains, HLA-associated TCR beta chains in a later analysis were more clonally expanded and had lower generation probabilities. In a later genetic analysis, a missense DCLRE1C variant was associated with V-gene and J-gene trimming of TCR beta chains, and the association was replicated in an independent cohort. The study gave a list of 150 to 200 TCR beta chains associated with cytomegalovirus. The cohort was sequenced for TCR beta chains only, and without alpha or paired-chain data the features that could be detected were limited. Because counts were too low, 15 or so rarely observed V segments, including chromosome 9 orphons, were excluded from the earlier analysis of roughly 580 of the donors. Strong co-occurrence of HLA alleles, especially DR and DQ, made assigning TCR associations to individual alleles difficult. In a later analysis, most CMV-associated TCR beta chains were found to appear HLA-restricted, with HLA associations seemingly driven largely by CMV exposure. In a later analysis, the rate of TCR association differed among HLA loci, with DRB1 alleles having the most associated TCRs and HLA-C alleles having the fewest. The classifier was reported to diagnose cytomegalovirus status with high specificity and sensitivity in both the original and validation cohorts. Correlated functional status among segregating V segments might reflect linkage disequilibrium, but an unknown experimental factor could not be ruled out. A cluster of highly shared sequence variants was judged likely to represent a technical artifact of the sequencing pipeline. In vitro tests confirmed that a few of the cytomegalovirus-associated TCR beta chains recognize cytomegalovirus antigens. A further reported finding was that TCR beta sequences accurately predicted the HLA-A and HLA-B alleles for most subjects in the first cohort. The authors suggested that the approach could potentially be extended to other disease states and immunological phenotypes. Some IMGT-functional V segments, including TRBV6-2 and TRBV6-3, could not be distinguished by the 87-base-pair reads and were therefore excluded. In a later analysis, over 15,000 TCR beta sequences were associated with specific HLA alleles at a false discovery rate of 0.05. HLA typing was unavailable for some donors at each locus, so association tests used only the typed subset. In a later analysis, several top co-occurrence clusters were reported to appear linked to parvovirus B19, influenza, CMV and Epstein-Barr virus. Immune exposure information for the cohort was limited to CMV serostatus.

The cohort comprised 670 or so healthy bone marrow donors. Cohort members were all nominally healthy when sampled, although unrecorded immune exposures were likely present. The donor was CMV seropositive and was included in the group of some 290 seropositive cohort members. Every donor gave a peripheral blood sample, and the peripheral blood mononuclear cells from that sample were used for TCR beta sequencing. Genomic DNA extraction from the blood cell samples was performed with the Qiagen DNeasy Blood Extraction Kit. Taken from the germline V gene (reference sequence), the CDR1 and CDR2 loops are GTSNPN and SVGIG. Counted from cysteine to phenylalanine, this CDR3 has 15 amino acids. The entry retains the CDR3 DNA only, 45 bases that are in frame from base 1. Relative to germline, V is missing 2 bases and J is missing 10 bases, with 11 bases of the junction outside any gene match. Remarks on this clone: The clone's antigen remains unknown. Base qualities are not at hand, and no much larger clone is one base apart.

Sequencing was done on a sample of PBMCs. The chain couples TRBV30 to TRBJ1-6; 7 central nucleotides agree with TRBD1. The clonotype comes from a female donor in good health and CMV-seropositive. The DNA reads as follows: TGTGCCTGGAGTCTAGGTTCAGGGGGTATGTCACCCCTCCACTTT. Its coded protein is CAWSLGSGGMSPLHF.